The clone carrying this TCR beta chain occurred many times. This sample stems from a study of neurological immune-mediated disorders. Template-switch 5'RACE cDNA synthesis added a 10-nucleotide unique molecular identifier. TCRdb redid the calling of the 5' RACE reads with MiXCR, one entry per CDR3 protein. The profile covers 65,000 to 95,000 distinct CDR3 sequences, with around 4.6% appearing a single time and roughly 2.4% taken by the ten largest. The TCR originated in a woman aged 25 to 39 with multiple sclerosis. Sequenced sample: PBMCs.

CDR3: CASSRRQGAVYF. CDR3 in DNA: TGTGCCAGCAGCCGAAGACAGGGGGCAGTGTATTTT. The chain uses TRBV3-1 and TRBJ2-3; TRBD1 agrees at 10 bases. J lost 14 bases, V lost 4 bases, and 6 bases had no gene match. Germline CDR1 is LGHDT and CDR2 is YNNKEL (reference sequence). The CDR3 length is 12 residues.